The 21 T cell receptor beta chains below were found in one sample sequenced in a study of OX40 agonist ivuxolimab in advanced cancers. The method was immunoSEQ multiplex PCR; TCRdb's version includes in-frame clones alone and lacks a portion of them. The sample shows 150,000 to 190,000 clones, roughly 94% of them seen only once. Sequences were derived from CD4+ or CD8+ T cells sorted from blood, sampled in a trial of the OX40 agonist ivuxolimab. These receptors originate from an adult with an advanced solid tumor such as melanoma, head and neck, liver or kidney cancer.

The CDR3: CASSPQGLTYYGYTF. The DNA for the CDR3 is TGTGCCAGCTCACCACAGGGATTAACCTACTATGGCTACACCTTC. This chain uses TRBV18 with TRBJ1-2; no firm D call. Germline CDR1 and CDR2: KGHSH and LQKENI. This CDR3 is built from 15 residues. Trimming left V 1 base short and J 3 bases short, with 12 bases between.

The V call is TRBV5-4, the J call TRBJ1-4; a weak D match, TRBD1 (6 bases). V dropped 2 bases and J dropped 7 bases, with 9 bases sitting between them. Germline CDR1 reads SGHNT; CDR2 reads YYREEE (reference sequence). This CDR3 is built from 13 residues. CDR3 bases: TGTGCCAGCAGCTTCCGGGGGGCTGAAAAACTGTTTTTT. Its protein is CASSFRGAEKLFF.

This rearrangement joins TRBV28 to TRBJ2-7, with TRBD1 matching over 7 bases. Germline lookup yields CDR1 MDHEN and CDR2 SYDVKM. The CDR3 is made up of 12 amino acids. V shed 5 bases and J 5 bases; nucleotides not matched to a gene: 3. CDR3 bases: TGTGCCAGCAGTGTAACAGGGGACGAGCAGTACTTC. It yields the protein CASSVTGDEQYF.

The chain employs TRBV6-5 and TRBJ1-1; D is unresolved. The V gene lost 0 bases and the J gene lost 4 bases, with 12 bases spanning the gap. The CDR3 contains 15 residues. Germline V gene data show CDR1 as MNHEY and CDR2 as SVGAGI. The CDR3 DNA reads TGTGCCAGCAGTTACTCGAGAAGACCCAGCACTGAAGCTTTCTTT. It specifies CASSYSRRPSTEAFF.

The chain has TRBV28 and TRBJ1-2, with D possibly TRBD1 on 5 matching bases. Trimming pared 1 base from V and 0 bases from J, leaving 12 bases between. This CDR3 is built from 16 residues. Germline CDR1 reads MDHEN; CDR2 reads SYDVKM. The CDR3 DNA sequence: TGTGCCAGCAGTTTATTAGTCGGGGGTGCTAACTATGGCTACACCTTC. Its translation is CASSLLVGGANYGYTF.

This chain joins TRBV19 and TRBJ1-4; D unclear. The ends were cut back, 5 bases at V and 10 bases at J, with 14 bases in the middle. CDR1 is LNHDA, CDR2 SQIVND, per germline (reference sequence). The length of the CDR3 is 13 residues. The CDR3 DNA follows: TGTGCCAGTAGTGTCAATCAAGAGGGAAAACTGTTTTTT. It yields the protein CASSVNQEGKLFF.

The V call is TRBV7-2, the J call TRBJ2-3; no definite D call. Germline CDR1 reads SGHTA; CDR2 reads FQGNSA. The CDR3 length is 15 residues. V was clipped by 1 base and J by 7 bases, with 15 bases between them. CDR3 loop: CASSLERSRGHTQYF. The CDR3 DNA follows: TGTGCCAGCAGCTTAGAGAGGTCCAGAGGACATACGCAGTATTTT.

The V call is TRBV29-1, the J call TRBJ2-7; unclear D gene. The CDR3 is made up of 14 amino acids. Trimming took 4 bases from V and 5 from J, leaving 18 bases between them. From germline, CDR1 is SQVTM and CDR2 ANQGSEA. DNA of the CDR3: TGCAGCGTTGGACAAAGACTGAAGTTCGACGAGCAGTACTTC. Amino acids: CSVGQRLKFDEQYF.

The chain joins TRBV5-1 to TRBJ2-3; D gene unclear. The CDR3 consists of 14 residues. The germline gives CDR1 SGHRS, CDR2 YFSETQ. The V end lost 1 base, the J end lost 2 bases, and 8 bases lay between the germline ends. CDR3: CASSLSLDTDTQYF. CDR3 coding DNA: TGCGCCAGCAGCTTGAGCCTAGACACAGATACGCAGTATTTT. The full variable domain, with the rest looked up from reference TRBV5-1 and TRBJ2-3, is KAGVTQTPRYLIKTRGQQVTLSCSPISGHRSVSWYQQTPGQGLQFLFEYFSETQRNKGNFPGRFSGRQFSNSRSEMNVSTLELGDSALYLCASSLSLDTDTQYFGPGTRLTVL.

V is TRBV27 and J is TRBJ1-4; D might be TRBD1 (6 bases). The CDR3 totals 15 residues. The ends were cut back, 11 bases at V and 2 bases at J, with 18 bases in the middle. Germline CDR1 and CDR2: MNHEY and SMNVEV (reference sequence). CDR3 loop: CAGSTGSGTNEKLFF. CDR3 coding DNA: TGTGCCGGGTCCACAGGGTCCGGGACTAATGAAAAACTGTTTTTT.

This chain joins TRBV6-5 and TRBJ1-4; 8 bases line up with TRBD1. CDR3 length equals 15 residues. Germline CDR1 reads MNHEY; CDR2 reads SVGAGI. V dropped 6 bases and J dropped 2; count of bases not matched to a gene: 5. The CDR3: CASSLQGGTNEKLFF. Here the CDR3 DNA reads TGTGCCAGCAGCTTACAGGGGGGTACTAATGAAAAACTGTTTTTT.

This clone appeared a few times. The chain joins TRBV6-4 to TRBJ2-7; the D gene could be TRBD1 or TRBD2 (5 bases each). Germline CDR1 and CDR2: MRHNA and SNTAGT. The CDR3 totals 21 residues. Deletions cut 1 base from V and 1 base from J, with 29 bases between. CDR3 region: CASSDLRGTPIWAHPSYEQYF. The CDR3 DNA sequence: TGTGCCAGCAGTGACTTGAGGGGAACACCCATCTGGGCCCACCCATCCTACGAGCAGTACTTC.

The chain combines TRBV4-2 with TRBJ1-3; 7 bases are a match to TRBD1. Germline CDR1 is LGHNA and CDR2 is YNFKEQ. This CDR3 comprises 17 residues. Trimming cost V 3 bases and J 0 bases; bases outside gene matches: 8. CDR3 nucleotide sequence: TGTGCCAGCAGCCAGTGGACAGGTCTTAGCTCTGGAAACACCATATATTTT. Amino acids: CASSQWTGLSSGNTIYF.

V gene TRBV29-1 combines with J gene TRBJ2-1; 7 bases line up with TRBD2. CDR1 and CDR2 from the germline V gene are SQVTM and ANQGSEA. The CDR3 has 14 amino acids. The trim removed 1 base at V and 4 bases at J, leaving 4 bases unmatched. Here the CDR3 reads CSVEGGREYNEQFF. Here the CDR3 DNA reads TGCAGCGTTGAAGGCGGGAGAGAATACAATGAGCAGTTCTTC.

The chain is built from TRBV7-2 and TRBJ2-7; TRBD2 aligns across 7 bases. CDR3 size: 15 residues. Trimming took 3 bases from V and 1 from J; bases not matched to a gene: 6. Germline CDR1 reads SGHTA; CDR2 reads FQGNSA. The CDR3 is CASSFIAGLSYEQYF. The CDR3 nucleotides are TGTGCCAGCAGCTTTATAGCGGGTCTTTCCTACGAGCAGTACTTC.

V and J are TRBV5-1 and TRBJ1-1; 8 positions match TRBD1. There are 17 residues in the CDR3. Germline V gives CDR1 SGHRS, CDR2 YFSETQ. J gave up 5 bases and V 3 bases, and 15 bases lay outside the gene matches. The CDR3 loop reads CASSWGATGEGRTEAFF. CDR3 bases: TGCGCCAGCAGCTGGGGGGCGACAGGGGAGGGAAGAACTGAAGCTTTCTTT. The full variable domain, completed using reference TRBV5-1 and TRBJ1-1, is KAGVTQTPRYLIKTRGQQVTLSCSPISGHRSVSWYQQTPGQGLQFLFEYFSETQRNKGNFPGRFSGRQFSNSRSEMNVSTLELGDSALYLCASSWGATGEGRTEAFFGQGTRLTVV.

This rearrangement joins TRBV5-1 to TRBJ2-3; TRBD2 matches at 8 bases. V shed 4 bases and J 5 bases; nucleotides not matched to a gene: 9. CDR3 length: 15 amino acids. Germline lookup yields CDR1 SGHRS and CDR2 YFSETQ. The CDR3 loop is CASSPPGTRGDTQYF. The CDR3 DNA follows: TGCGCCAGCAGCCCACCCGGGACTAGAGGAGATACGCAGTATTTT.

V gene TRBV5-1 combines with J gene TRBJ2-5, with 9 nucleotides matching TRBD1. The V gene's germline CDR1 is SGHRS and CDR2 YFSETQ. The junction had 5 bases not matched to a gene; V was cut back by 3 bases and J by 5 bases. CDR3 length: 14 amino acids. CDR3 nucleotide sequence: TGCGCCAGCAGCTCGGACAGGGGCGAGGAGACCCAGTACTTC. As protein: CASSSDRGEETQYF.

This chain links TRBV5-1 with TRBJ2-7; tentative D call: TRBD1 (5 bases). Trimming pared 0 bases from V and 7 bases from J, leaving 20 bases between. The CDR3 is made up of 16 amino acids. Germline-derived CDR1 and CDR2 are SGHRS and YFSETQ. CDR3 DNA sequence: TGCGCCAGCAGCTTGGGGACACTCCTTGAGGTACAAGAGCAGTACTTC. Translation gives CASSLGTLLEVQEQYF.

The chain joins TRBV9 to TRBJ1-2, with 8 bases lining up with TRBD1. Unmatched junction bases numbered 6, after V lost 4 bases and J lost 1 base. The CDR3 spans 15 residues. CDR1 is SGDLS, CDR2 YYNGEE, per germline. This CDR3 is CASSLGQVLNYGYTF. CDR3 bases: TGTGCCAGCAGCTTGGGACAGGTTCTTAACTATGGCTACACCTTC.

The V and J genes are TRBV28 and TRBJ1-2, with 12 bases fitting TRBD1. The ends lost 7 bases at V and 5 bases at J; junction bases unmatched: 14. Looked up from germline, CDR1 is MDHEN and CDR2 is SYDVKM. This CDR3 has 17 amino acids. The CDR3 nucleotides read TGTGCCAGCACCTGGGGGACAGGGGGCCCTAGAGAATATGGCTACACCTTC. It is translated as CASTWGTGGPREYGYTF.